These 16 T cell receptor beta chains share one sample of origin, sequenced in a study of T cell responses to AZD1222 COVID-19 vaccine. Using immunoSEQ multiplex PCR, the repertoire was profiled, and TCRdb retains in-frame clones only, with some absent. This sample has about 85,000 clones; approximately 88% occur once, and the top ten carry about 16%. The input for sequencing was peripheral blood, taken on day 0 of AZD1222 vaccination. The receptors here all came from an adult in good health.

With respect to this clone: Other DNA sequences in the sample encode the same CDR3. This sequence joins TRBV15 and TRBJ1-3; D is undetermined. V was trimmed by 0 bases and J by 1 base, leaving 7 bases between them. CDR1 is LNHNV and CDR2 is YYDKDF in the germline V gene (reference sequence). The CDR3 loop spans 15 amino acids. The CDR3 nucleotides read TGTGCCACCAGCAGAGATTTGGGATCTGGAAACACCATATATTTT. Its translation is CATSRDLGSGNTIYF.

The chain carries TRBV18 and TRBJ1-1; unclear D gene. This CDR3 spans 14 amino acids. The V end was cut by 6 bases, the J end by 4 bases, with 15 bases between. Germline V gene sequence: CDR1 KGHSH, CDR2 LQKENI. DNA for the CDR3: TGTGCCAGCTCTCGAATCCCGGAGGGCACTGAAGCTTTCTTT. This codes for CASSRIPEGTEAFF.

The J gene is TRBJ2-1, the V gene TRBV2; 14 nucleotides agree with TRBD2. The germline CDR1 and CDR2 sequences are SNHLY and FYNNEI. Losses at the gene ends were 5 bases for V and 8 bases for J; bases not matched to a gene: 5. CDR3 size: 15 residues. The CDR3 is CASSPGLAGVDEQFF. The CDR3 nucleotides read TGTGCCAGCAGTCCGGGACTAGCGGGAGTGGATGAGCAGTTCTTC. The whole variable domain, remainder taken from reference TRBV2 and TRBJ2-1, is EPEVTQTPSHQVTQMGQEVILRCVPISNHLYFYWYRQILGQKVEFLVSFYNNEISEKSEIFDDQFSVERPDGSNFTLKIRSTKLEDSAMYFCASSPGLAGVDEQFFGPGTRLTVL.

J is TRBJ2-7 and V is TRBV27; TRBD2 aligns across 14 bases. Per germline, CDR1 MNHEY and CDR2 SMNVEV (reference sequence). This CDR3 comprises 15 residues. Trimming at V came to 4 bases and at J to 2 bases, leaving 1 base not matched to a gene. CDR3 sequence (DNA): TGTGCCAGCAGTTCGGGACTAGCGGGAGCCTACGAGCAGTACTTC. This sequence encodes CASSSGLAGAYEQYF.

This clone was seen only a few times. This chain joins TRBV10-3 and TRBJ1-3; D is perhaps TRBD1 (6 bases). V shed 6 bases and J shed 0 bases, with 9 bases lying between them. Germline CDR1 reads ENHRY; CDR2 reads SYGVKD. The CDR3 spans 14 residues. CDR3 loop: CAIREQGSGNTIYF. CDR3 nucleotides: TGTGCCATCAGAGAACAGGGCTCTGGAAACACCATATATTTT.

V and J are TRBV19 and TRBJ1-2; 9 bases agree with TRBD1. There are 15 residues in the CDR3. The V segment lost 2 bases and the J segment 6 bases; nucleotides outside the gene matches: 7. Per the germline V gene, CDR1 is LNHDA and CDR2 is SQIVND (reference sequence). The CDR3 loop reads CASSINGGTGNGYTF. The CDR3 region has the DNA TGTGCCAGTAGTATAAATGGGGGGACAGGGAATGGCTACACCTTC. Looking up the rest from reference TRBV19 and TRBJ1-2 gives the full variable domain: DGGITQSPKYLFRKEGQNVTLSCEQNLNHDAMYWYRQDPGQGLRLIYYSQIVNDFQKGDIAEGYSVSREKKESFPLTVTSAQKNPTAFYLCASSINGGTGNGYTFGSGTRLTVV.

In this sample, this clone turned up a few times. V usage is TRBV14 and J usage is TRBJ1-2; perhaps TRBD1 as D (5 bases). The germline V gene has CDR1 SGHDN and CDR2 FVKESK. The length of the CDR3 is 15 residues. The V gene lost 4 bases and the J gene lost 2 bases, with 14 bases spanning the gap. In DNA, the CDR3 is TGTGCCAGCAGCCGGTCGAAAGGGGCCAACTATGGCTACACCTTC. It encodes CASSRSKGANYGYTF. The whole variable domain, filled in from reference TRBV14 and TRBJ1-2, reads EAGVTQFPSHSVIEKGQTVTLRCDPISGHDNLYWYRRVMGKEIKFLLHFVKESKQDESGMPNNRFLAERTGGTYSTLKVQPAELEDSGVYFCASSRSKGANYGYTFGSGTRLTVV.

The chain joins TRBV7-2 to TRBJ1-1; no definite D call. Germline V CDR1 and CDR2: SGHTA, FQGNSA. The V end lost 1 base, the J end lost 6 bases, and 9 bases lay between the germline ends. The CDR3 sequence is 13 residues long. The CDR3: CASSLGQLAEAFF. DNA for the CDR3: TGTGCCAGCAGCTTAGGGCAGTTGGCTGAAGCTTTCTTT.

The chain couples TRBV5-6 to TRBJ2-4; D is undetermined. The germline V gene encodes CDR1 SGHDT and CDR2 YYEEEE. The CDR3 sequence is 14 residues long. V was cut by 1 base and J by 1 base, with 6 bases left in between. The CDR3 here is CASSLRQAKNIQYF. The CDR3 DNA reads as TGTGCCAGCAGCTTGAGGCAGGCCAAAAACATTCAGTACTTC.

This rearrangement joins TRBV7-9 to TRBJ2-7, with D unclear. CDR3 length equals 12 residues. V was trimmed by 5 bases and J by 0 bases, leaving 5 bases between them. Germline CDR1 SEHNR, CDR2 FQNEAQ (reference sequence). The CDR3 DNA sequence: TGTGCCAGCAGCCCGAGCTCCTACGAGCAGTACTTC. It encodes CASSPSSYEQYF.

The chain couples TRBV19 to TRBJ1-2, with 7 bases lining up with TRBD1. With V trimmed by 5 bases and J by 0 bases, 6 bases remained unmatched. This CDR3 is 15 amino acids long. Germline V gene sequence: CDR1 LNHDA, CDR2 SQIVND (reference sequence). CDR3 nucleotide sequence: TGTGCCAGTAGTGTTCGGACAGGAGCTAACTATGGCTACACCTTC. It translates to CASSVRTGANYGYTF.

V and J are TRBV7-9 and TRBJ1-1, with D hard to call. This CDR3 has 15 amino acids. Germline V CDR1 and CDR2: SEHNR, FQNEAQ (reference sequence). The V and J ends lost 7 bases and 1 base respectively, with 16 bases between them. The CDR3 loop reads CASMTDSGSNTEAFF. DNA of the CDR3: TGTGCCAGCATGACGGACTCAGGCTCGAACACTGAAGCTTTCTTT. The full variable domain, rest sourced from reference TRBV7-9 and TRBJ1-1, is DTGVSQNPRHKITKRGQNVTFRCDPISEHNRLYWYRQTLGQGPEFLTYFQNEAQLEKSRLLSDRFSAERPKGSFSTLEIQRTEQGDSAMYLCASMTDSGSNTEAFFGQGTRLTVV.

The chain combines TRBV5-1 with TRBJ2-5; the match to TRBD1 covers 8 bases. Germline CDR1 SGHRS, CDR2 YFSETQ. The ends lost 4 bases at V and 2 bases at J; junction bases unmatched: 10. This CDR3 region has 16 residues. CDR3 sequence (DNA): TGCGCCAGCAGCGCCCAACTTACAGGGGGTCAAGAGACCCAGTACTTC. This sequence encodes CASSAQLTGGQETQYF. The full variable domain, in which reference TRBV5-1 and TRBJ2-5 provide the parts outside the CDR3, is KAGVTQTPRYLIKTRGQQVTLSCSPISGHRSVSWYQQTPGQGLQFLFEYFSETQRNKGNFPGRFSGRQFSNSRSEMNVSTLELGDSALYLCASSAQLTGGQETQYFGPGTRLLVL.

This clone appeared a few times. CDR3 bases: TGTGCCAGCAGCCGCCAGGGCCGGCAAAATGAGCAGTTCTTC. It yields the protein CASSRQGRQNEQFF. This chain links TRBV7-3 with TRBJ2-1, with D possibly matching TRBD1 (5 bases). The CDR3 has 14 residues. Germline V gene data show CDR1 as SGHTA and CDR2 as FQGTGA. V was cut by 5 bases and J by 7 bases, with 15 bases left in between.

The rearrangement links TRBV6-1 to TRBJ1-1, with D possibly matching TRBD1 (5 bases). The CDR3 runs 15 residues. Germline CDR1 is MNHNS and CDR2 is SASEGT. V was pared by 0 bases and J by 1 base, with 9 bases between. The CDR3 region is CASSEADSRNTEAFF. The DNA of the CDR3 is TGTGCCAGCAGTGAAGCTGACAGCCGGAACACTGAAGCTTTCTTT.

This rearrangement joins TRBV24-1 to TRBJ2-3, with D possibly being TRBD1 (6 bases). The germline gives CDR1 KGHDR, CDR2 SFDVKD. V lost 4 bases and J lost 2, with 15 bases in between. The CDR3 consists of 16 residues. The DNA of the CDR3 is TGTGCCACCAGTGAAAACAGGGTGGAGACCACAGATACGCAGTATTTT. It specifies CATSENRVETTDTQYF.